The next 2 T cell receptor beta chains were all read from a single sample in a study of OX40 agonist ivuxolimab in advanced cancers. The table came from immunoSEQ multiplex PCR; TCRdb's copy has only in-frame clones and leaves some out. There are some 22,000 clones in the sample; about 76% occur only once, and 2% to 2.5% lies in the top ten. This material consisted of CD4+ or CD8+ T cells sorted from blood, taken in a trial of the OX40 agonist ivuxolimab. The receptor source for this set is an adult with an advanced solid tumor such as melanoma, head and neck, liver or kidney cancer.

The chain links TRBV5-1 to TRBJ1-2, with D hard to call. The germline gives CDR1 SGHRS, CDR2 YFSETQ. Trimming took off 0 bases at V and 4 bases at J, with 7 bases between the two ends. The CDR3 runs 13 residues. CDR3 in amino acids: CASSLEGSYGYTF. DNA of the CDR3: TGCGCCAGCAGCTTGGAAGGAAGCTATGGCTACACCTTC. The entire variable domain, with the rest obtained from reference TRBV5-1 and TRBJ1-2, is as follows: KAGVTQTPRYLIKTRGQQVTLSCSPISGHRSVSWYQQTPGQGLQFLFEYFSETQRNKGNFPGRFSGRQFSNSRSEMNVSTLELGDSALYLCASSLEGSYGYTFGSGTRLTVV.

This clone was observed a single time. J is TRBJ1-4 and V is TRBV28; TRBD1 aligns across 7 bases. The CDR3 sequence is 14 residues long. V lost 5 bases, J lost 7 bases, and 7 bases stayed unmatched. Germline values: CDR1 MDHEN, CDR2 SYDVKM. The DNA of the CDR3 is TGTGCCAGCAGTCCCGGACAGGAGCGTGAAAAACTGTTTTTT. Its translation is CASSPGQEREKLFF.